This is a list of T cell receptor beta chains from one sample in a study of follicular helper T cells after annual influenza vaccination. The table came from immunoSEQ multiplex PCR; TCRdb's copy has only in-frame clones and leaves some out. The repertoire holds some 800 clones, with around 82% as singletons. The specimen was CXCR5+ CD38+ circulating T follicular helper cells from blood, collected 7 days after influenza vaccination. These receptors all come from an adult who received the influenza vaccine. Both conserved end residues are trimmed from each CDR3. Each record gives: J gene, V gene, CDR3 protein.

J gene: TRBJ1-1; V gene: TRBV7-6; CDR3 protein: ASSVTGYDAF
J gene: TRBJ1-3; V gene: TRBV6-5; CDR3 protein: ASSARDRENTIY
J gene: TRBJ1-1; V gene: TRBV5-8; CDR3 protein: ASSLGGNTEAF
J gene: TRBJ2-3; V gene: TRBV10-2; CDR3 protein: ASRESESTQY
J gene: TRBJ2-3; V gene: TRBV19; CDR3 protein: ASSRSITDTQY
J gene: TRBJ2-7; V gene: TRBV7-2; CDR3 protein: ASSLEGARGEQY
J gene: TRBJ1-6; V gene: TRBV5-6; CDR3 protein: ASSGDRANSPLH
J gene: TRBJ1-2; V gene: TRBV6-5; CDR3 protein: ASKPGQDYGYT
J gene: TRBJ1-2; V gene: TRBV4-2; CDR3 protein: ASSPGTIFGYT
J gene: TRBJ2-4; V gene: TRBV11-2; CDR3 protein: ASSLDGTGGNIQY
J gene: TRBJ2-7; V gene: TRBV5-5; CDR3 protein: ASSLDTRTYEQY
J gene: TRBJ1-2; V gene: TRBV7-9; CDR3 protein: ASSLSSSWYGYT
J gene: TRBJ2-7; V gene: TRBV7-9; CDR3 protein: ASSLSAGAYEQY
J gene: TRBJ1-2; V gene: TRBV4-1; CDR3 protein: ASSQESGYGYT
J gene: TRBJ2-3; V gene: TRBV7-8; CDR3 protein: ASSLFGVAGGTTQY
J gene: TRBJ2-7; V gene: TRBV7-9; CDR3 protein: ASSHSGQGLNEQY
J gene: TRBJ1-4; V gene: TRBV7-2; CDR3 protein: ASSLTTGTQREKLF
J gene: TRBJ1-1; V gene: TRBV6-6; CDR3 protein: ASSVQALNTEAF
J gene: TRBJ1-3; V gene: TRBV7-2; CDR3 protein: ASSRDRVGNTIY
J gene: TRBJ2-2; V gene: TRBV7-6; CDR3 protein: ASSFGTGTGELF
J gene: TRBJ1-2; V gene: TRBV6-5; CDR3 protein: ASRGLDRNYGYT
J gene: TRBJ2-2; V gene: TRBV5-6; CDR3 protein: ASSLVLATGELF
J gene: TRBJ2-7; V gene: TRBV19; CDR3 protein: ASSYGQVQLHEQY
J gene: TRBJ2-7; V gene: TRBV7-2; CDR3 protein: ASSLVGGPTSYEQY
J gene: TRBJ2-4; V gene: TRBV25-1; CDR3 protein: ASSCRGQKNLAKNIQY
J gene: TRBJ1-6; V gene: TRBV27; CDR3 protein: ASSLDRGYSPLH
J gene: TRBJ2-7; V gene: TRBV7-2; CDR3 protein: ASSPTGHSSYEQY
J gene: TRBJ1-1; V gene: TRBV19; CDR3 protein: ASKSSGGKGTEAF
J gene: TRBJ1-1; V gene: TRBV5-1; CDR3 protein: ASSPNQGQGTEAF